These 20 T cell receptor beta chains share one sample of origin, sequenced in a study of cytomegalovirus exposure and HLA in healthy donors. PCR was performed using 60 Vbeta and 13 Jbeta primers. Sequencing was performed with immunoSEQ multiplex PCR; in TCRdb, only in-frame clones are kept and a portion is missing. The data hold roughly 140,000 clones, with approximately 83% observed a single time. Sequenced material: PBMCs. The receptors were sampled from a woman in her forties in good health and CMV-seronegative.

In this sample, this clone turned up a few times. The chain is built from TRBV28 and TRBJ1-1; 7 bases align to TRBD1. The CDR3 is 14 residues long. Germline V gene lookup returns CDR1 MDHEN and CDR2 SYDVKM. J was trimmed by 1 base and V by 7 bases; bases with no gene match: 6. Here the CDR3 reads CASKVAGGNTEAFF. CDR3 DNA sequence: TGTGCCAGCAAAGTGGCAGGGGGGAACACTGAAGCTTTCTTT.

V and J are TRBV6-1 and TRBJ2-1; 12 positions agree with TRBD2. CDR1 is MNHNS, CDR2 SASEGT, per germline. Losses at the gene ends were 2 bases for V and 2 bases for J; bases not matched to a gene: 4. The CDR3 spans 17 residues. The CDR3 DNA reads as TGTGCCAGCAGTGAACAACCTAGCGGGGGGGCCTACAATGAGCAGTTCTTC. Translation gives CASSEQPSGGAYNEQFF.

In nucleotides, the CDR3 is TGTGCCAGCAGCTTAGTAGCACAGGGGAGTACCGGGGAGCTGTTTTTT. As protein: CASSLVAQGSTGELFF. The genes are TRBV11-2 and TRBJ2-2, with 7 nucleotides matching TRBD1. The CDR3 covers 16 residues. V lost 1 base and J lost 5; bases outside the gene matches: 7. Germline values: CDR1 SGHAT, CDR2 FQNNGV.

This clone occurred once. The V gene is TRBV7-2, the J gene TRBJ2-2; D call uncertain. The CDR3 contains 14 residues. Deletions cut 4 bases from V and 4 bases from J, with 10 bases between. Germline loops: CDR1 SGHTA, CDR2 FQGNSA. DNA for the CDR3: TGTGCCAGCAGCTCCTACTTGGTCACCGGGGAGCTGTTTTTT. It encodes CASSSYLVTGELFF.

This clone was counted between two and nine times. This chain uses TRBV6-1 with TRBJ1-3, with TRBD1 matching over 7 bases. The CDR3 has 15 amino acids. The ends lost 6 bases at V and 8 bases at J; junction bases unmatched: 13. The V gene's germline CDR1 is MNHNS and CDR2 SASEGT. The CDR3 DNA reads TGTGCCAGCAGAGCTCGCCCGACAGGGCAATACACCATATATTTT. It encodes CASRARPTGQYTIYF.

The chain uses TRBV5-1 and TRBJ2-1; D is perhaps TRBD2 (7 bases). This CDR3 contains 15 residues. Germline CDR1 reads SGHRS; CDR2 reads YFSETQ. Trimming pared 0 bases from V and 4 bases from J, leaving 11 bases between. Written as DNA, the CDR3 is TGCGCCAGCAGCTTGGCAGCGGGGACATACAATGAGCAGTTCTTC. It is translated as CASSLAAGTYNEQFF.

This clone was detected only a few times. The chain uses TRBV5-8 and TRBJ1-2; D gene ambiguous. V shed 5 bases and J shed 4 bases, with 12 bases lying between them. Germline V gene data show CDR1 as SGHTS and CDR2 as YDEGEE. The CDR3 is 13 amino acids. The CDR3 nucleotides are TGTGCCAGCAGTTTTGGAGATGTCTATGGCTACACCTTC. It translates to CASSFGDVYGYTF.

The V gene is TRBV5-4, the J gene TRBJ2-7; D is unclear. The CDR3 length is 13 residues. CDR1 and CDR2 from the germline V gene are SGHNT and YYREEE (reference sequence). Trimming stripped 1 base from V and 2 bases from J, with 7 bases between. CDR3: CASSLLGAYEQYF. The DNA of the CDR3 is TGTGCCAGCAGCTTGCTAGGCGCCTACGAGCAGTACTTC.

J is TRBJ1-2 and V is TRBV18; D is perhaps TRBD1 (5 bases). Deletions cut 2 bases from V and 4 bases from J, with 8 bases between. CDR1 is KGHSH and CDR2 is LQKENI in the germline V gene. CDR3 length: 13 residues. CDR3 sequence reads: CASSPGGIYGYTF. CDR3 nucleotide sequence: TGTGCCAGCTCACCAGGGGGGATCTATGGCTACACCTTC.

The V gene is TRBV2, the J gene TRBJ1-1; 7 bases map to TRBD1. The CDR3 length is 16 residues. Germline CDR1 SNHLY, CDR2 FYNNEI. V was clipped by 0 bases and J by 2 bases; unmatched bases: 6. CDR3: CASSEAGQPLNTEAFF. The CDR3 DNA reads TGTGCCAGCAGTGAAGCGGGACAGCCACTAAACACTGAAGCTTTCTTT.

The chain employs TRBV4-1 and TRBJ1-2, with TRBD1 matching over 8 bases. Germline V CDR1 and CDR2: MGHRA, YSYEKL. V was clipped by 4 bases and J by 3 bases; unmatched bases: 4. The CDR3 has 14 amino acids. The CDR3 DNA is TGCGCCAGCAGCCCGGAACAGGGGGACTATGGCTACACCTTC. It yields the protein CASSPEQGDYGYTF.

V gene TRBV27 combines with J gene TRBJ1-2; perhaps TRBD1 as D (6 bases). V lost 3 bases and J 7 bases, leaving 12 bases between the germline ends. CDR1 MNHEY and CDR2 SMNVEV come from the germline V gene (reference sequence). The CDR3 is made up of 13 amino acids. Here the CDR3 reads CASSLRGRGGYTF. The CDR3 DNA sequence: TGTGCCAGCAGTTTGCGGGGGCGAGGTGGCTACACCTTC.

The chain links TRBV5-1 to TRBJ2-7, with D possibly being TRBD1 (6 bases). The CDR3 has 16 amino acids. Germline lookup yields CDR1 SGHRS and CDR2 YFSETQ. The germline V and J ends were trimmed by 4 bases and 1 base, with 18 bases remaining between them. This CDR3 is CASSQMGAGVSYEQYF. In nucleotides, the CDR3 is TGCGCCAGCAGCCAAATGGGGGCAGGGGTATCCTACGAGCAGTACTTC.

The chain is built from TRBV9 and TRBJ2-1; 7 positions agree with TRBD1. Germline values: CDR1 SGDLS, CDR2 YYNGEE. The CDR3 length is 11 residues. The trim removed 3 bases at V and 14 bases at J, leaving 5 bases unmatched. The CDR3 reads CASSDDRVKFF. In nucleotides, the CDR3 is TGTGCCAGCAGCGACGACAGGGTGAAGTTCTTC.

This clone is a singleton in its sample. The chain is built from TRBV27 and TRBJ2-7; 9 nucleotides line up with TRBD2. The trim removed 5 bases at V and 2 bases at J, leaving 10 bases unmatched. Germline V CDR1 and CDR2: MNHEY, SMNVEV (reference sequence). The CDR3 consists of 16 residues. The CDR3 sequence: CASSLTGLAITYEQYF. Here the CDR3 DNA reads TGTGCCAGCAGTCTAACAGGACTAGCGATAACCTACGAGCAGTACTTC.

The rearrangement uses TRBV28 and TRBJ1-3, with D unclear. Between the trimmed V and J ends, which lost 6 bases and 1 base, there was a span of 10 bases. The CDR3 length is 14 residues. Per the germline V gene, CDR1 is MDHEN and CDR2 is SYDVKM. The CDR3 here is CASRRDTSGNTIYF. The CDR3 coding sequence is TGTGCCAGCAGACGTGACACTTCTGGAAACACCATATATTTT.

The chain uses TRBV11-2 and TRBJ2-7; 11 bases line up with TRBD2. CDR3 length: 15 residues. Germline V lookup: CDR1 SGHAT, CDR2 FQNNGV. The trim removed 5 bases at V and 2 bases at J, leaving 5 bases unmatched. The CDR3 region has the DNA TGTGCCAGCAGCATCCTAGCGGGGGGTGCCTACGAGCAGTACTTC. Protein product: CASSILAGGAYEQYF.

This chain joins TRBV28 and TRBJ1-5; D may be TRBD1 (6 bases). Germline CDR1 and CDR2: MDHEN and SYDVKM. The CDR3 extends over 14 amino acids. Trimming pared 7 bases from V and 3 bases from J, leaving 13 bases between. CDR3 residues: CASTTDRNNQPQHF. CDR3 coding DNA: TGTGCCAGCACAACTGACAGGAACAATCAGCCCCAGCATTTT.

The CDR3 sequence is CASTDRGGKDTQYF. CDR3 DNA sequence: TGTGCCAGTACCGACAGGGGTGGTAAAGATACGCAGTATTTT. The rearrangement uses TRBV19 and TRBJ2-3; 8 bases match TRBD1. V was pared by 7 bases and J by 5 bases, with 8 bases of the junction left unmatched. CDR3 size: 14 residues. Germline V lookup: CDR1 LNHDA, CDR2 SQIVND (reference sequence).

The J gene is TRBJ1-5, the V gene TRBV7-2; D gene unclear. In germline, CDR1 is SGHTA, CDR2 FQGNSA. Trimming left V 5 bases short and J 2 bases short, with 4 bases between. There are 12 residues in the CDR3. The CDR3 spells CASSRGNQPQHF. The CDR3 bases are TGTGCCAGCAGCCGAGGCAATCAGCCCCAGCATTTT.